This TCR beta chain was observed in a study of blood T cell repertoires in COVID-19 (dated by TCRdb to the early 2020s). At the level of the whole study: The collaborator samples originated in the United States, Italy and Spain and spanned the acute and convalescent phases of COVID-19. The repertoires were released in a freely available public database meant as a resource for research on the immune response to SARS-CoV-2. Where available, HLA class I and class II types were obtained from metadata supplied by the sample provider rather than from assay-based typing. The prospective study material was composed of cDNA or gDNA derived from T cells, B-cell-depleted T cells, or PBMCs. The samples were drawn from two sources: the first 160 participants of the ongoing ImmuneRACE study, and some 1,300 subjects contributed by 6 global collaborators. The dataset comprised deeply sampled blood TCRbeta repertoires from subjects exposed to, actively infected with, or recovered from COVID-19. The sample metadata nearly always contained a de-identified subject ID, COVID-19 status, age in years and sex.

TCRbeta CDR3 regions were amplified from genomic DNA using the immunoSEQ Assay, a bias-controlled multiplex PCR. The authors' pipeline ran thus. The number of nucleated cells in each sample was estimated by amplification of reference gene primers within the assay. To quantify the absolute abundance of each unique TCRbeta CDR3 rearrangement, sequence reads were collapsed and filtered. For each sample, productive Simpson clonality was calculated by taking the square root of Simpson's diversity index across productive rearrangements. This immuneACCESS table, as held by TCRdb, lists in-frame sequences with V and J called but not all clones. Of the missing ones, under half trace to an unresolved V gene in checked studies; the others have no known cause. V, J and clone size were drawn from that table, and D and trimming were deduced from the DNA. Present in this sample are fewer than 250,000 clones, approximately 91% of which were seen just once. 0.55% to 0.75% of the sample belongs to the ten largest clones.

From V the trimming removes 0 bases and from J it removes 6 bases, while the gene matches leave 0 bases of the junction unaccounted for. CDR1 and CDR2 are read off the germline V gene as MNHEY and SVGAGI. The CDR3 covers 13 residues, taking in both the cysteine and the phenylalanine. The read is trimmed to its CDR3 DNA, 39 bases read in frame from base 1. To note about this clone: Its specific antigen is unknown. No qualities accompany the bases; no much larger clone lies one base away.

The study at large found these results: How much clinical and demographic metadata was included differed by source and by participant, and the metadata was provided uncurated.

The collaborating institutions used their own protocols to collect whole blood in K2EDTA tubes. For TCRbeta analysis, collaborator samples were shipped as frozen whole blood, as isolated PBMCs, or as DNA extracted from either sample type. The sequenced material came from peripheral blood. The origin of this receptor is a man aged 40-55 years with acute or convalescent COVID-19. The sequence links TRBV6-5 to TRBJ1-2; the junction holds 8 bases that match TRBD1. The sequenced DNA is TGTGCCAGCAGTTACTCGACAGGGGATGGCTACACCTTC. Translation gives CASSYSTGDGYTF.